Here is one TCR beta chain with its context. This CDR3 contains 15 residues. Germline V lookup: CDR1 SGHNT, CDR2 YYREEE (reference sequence). J gave up 1 base and V 4 bases, and 5 bases lay outside the gene matches. Assay: immunoSEQ multiplex PCR; the TCRdb copy retains only in-frame clones and omits some. The table includes around 200,000 clones, approximately 91% detected once. This sample is drawn from a study of blood T cell repertoires in COVID-19. Whole-study context: COVID-19 samples collected from the United States, Italy and Spain covered acute and convalescent phases.

This chain connects TRBV5-4 to TRBJ1-2; TRBD1 agrees at 9 bases. The sequenced material came from peripheral blood. The clonotype comes from a man between 18 and 29 years old with active or convalescent COVID-19. As DNA, the CDR3 is TGTGCCAGCAGCCAACGGACAGGGGATAACTATGGCTACACCTTC. Translation: CASSQRTGDNYGYTF.